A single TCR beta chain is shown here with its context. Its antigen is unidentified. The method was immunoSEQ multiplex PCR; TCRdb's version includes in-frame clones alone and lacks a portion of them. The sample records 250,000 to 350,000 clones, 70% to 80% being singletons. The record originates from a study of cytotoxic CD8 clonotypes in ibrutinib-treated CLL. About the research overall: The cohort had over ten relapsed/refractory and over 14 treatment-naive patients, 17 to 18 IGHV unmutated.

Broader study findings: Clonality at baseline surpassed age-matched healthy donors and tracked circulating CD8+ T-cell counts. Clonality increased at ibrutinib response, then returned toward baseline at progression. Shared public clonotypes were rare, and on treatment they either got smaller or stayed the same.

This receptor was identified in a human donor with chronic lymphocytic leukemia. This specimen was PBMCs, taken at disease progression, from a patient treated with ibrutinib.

Here the CDR3 reads CSVGGQGSSGNTIYF. In DNA, the CDR3 is TGCAGCGTCGGGGGACAGGGAAGCTCTGGAAACACCATATATTTT. This chain joins TRBV29-1 and TRBJ1-3, with 9 bases fitting TRBD1. The V and J ends lost 6 bases and 0 bases, in that order; junction bases with no gene match: 6. CDR1 SQVTM and CDR2 ANQGSEA come from the germline V gene. This CDR3 is 15 amino acids long.